Listed below are T cell receptor beta chains from one sample, sequenced in a study of response to subunit inactivated influenza vaccine. TCRdb called the RT-PCR reads again in MiXCR, with one record for every CDR3 protein. The sample lists 650,000 to 700,000 distinct CDR3 sequences, around a sixth seen once, with about 9.9% in the top ten. The sequenced sample was PBMCs from blood, obtained 11 to 12 days after vaccination. The receptors stem from a man aged 50 to 60 who received an inactivated influenza vaccine. The conserved cysteine and the conserved F or W are not part of the CDR3 here.

j_gene: TRBJ1-4
v_gene: TRBV12-3/TRBV12-4
len: 13
CDR3aa: ASRNQGTVGGKLF

j_gene: TRBJ1-1
v_gene: TRBV5-1
len: 11
CDR3aa: ASSLGTGMGAF

j_gene: TRBJ2-3
v_gene: TRBV18
len: 11
CDR3aa: ASSYHPTDTQY

j_gene: TRBJ2-4
v_gene: TRBV5-1
len: 14
CDR3aa: ASSLDPGGGKNIQY

j_gene: TRBJ2-1
v_gene: TRBV15
len: 14
CDR3aa: ATSRARQGIINEQF

j_gene: TRBJ2-2
v_gene: TRBV18
len: 13
CDR3aa: ASSPLSGNTGELF

j_gene: TRBJ1-6
v_gene: TRBV12-3/TRBV12-4
len: 12
CDR3aa: ASSFSPGGSPLH

j_gene: TRBJ2-1
v_gene: TRBV12-3/TRBV12-4
len: 12
CDR3aa: ASSLGGLGNEQF

j_gene: TRBJ2-2
v_gene: TRBV4-3
len: 11
CDR3aa: ASSTGEAGELF

j_gene: TRBJ2-1
v_gene: TRBV4-2
len: 16
CDR3aa: ASSRSGGRAVLYNEQF

j_gene: TRBJ1-4
v_gene: TRBV11-2
len: 13
CDR3aa: ASSNGWAGNEKLF

j_gene: TRBJ1-2
v_gene: TRBV12-3/TRBV12-4
len: 11
CDR3aa: ASRPVLGSGYT

j_gene: TRBJ2-1
v_gene: TRBV5-5
len: 13
CDR3aa: ASSAAGTGVHEQF

j_gene: TRBJ2-5
v_gene: TRBV7-2
len: 13
CDR3aa: ASSQGTAHQETQY

j_gene: TRBJ2-7
v_gene: TRBV6-5
len: 12
CDR3aa: ASSYRQGIDEQY

j_gene: TRBJ2-7
v_gene: TRBV29-1
len: 12
CDR3aa: SVEAAGDSYEQY

j_gene: TRBJ2-7
v_gene: TRBV7-9
len: 11
CDR3aa: ASSRDPFYEQY

j_gene: TRBJ1-2
v_gene: TRBV12-3/TRBV12-4
len: 12
CDR3aa: ASSLVRQPYGYT

j_gene: TRBJ1-2
v_gene: TRBV5-1
len: 13
CDR3aa: ASSSPEGGVYGYT

j_gene: TRBJ2-1
v_gene: TRBV5-1
len: 11
CDR3aa: ASSSDIGTSQF

j_gene: TRBJ1-4
v_gene: TRBV4-1
len: 13
CDR3aa: ASSQEGRTNEKLF

j_gene: TRBJ2-3
v_gene: TRBV20-1
len: 12
CDR3aa: SAPTSGTPDTQY

j_gene: TRBJ2-7
v_gene: TRBV5-1
len: 13
CDR3aa: ASRVVYRDLYEQY

j_gene: TRBJ2-3
v_gene: TRBV7-9
len: 11
CDR3aa: ASSFLVGQAQY

j_gene: TRBJ2-7
v_gene: TRBV6-2/TRBV6-3
len: 12
CDR3aa: ASSFTGSPYEQY

j_gene: TRBJ1-5
v_gene: TRBV15
len: 14
CDR3aa: ATSRDRGLGNQPQH

j_gene: TRBJ2-1
v_gene: TRBV6-5
len: 16
CDR3aa: ASSSGREPLSSYNEQF

j_gene: TRBJ1-5
v_gene: TRBV20-1
len: 13
CDR3aa: SAKATADSNQPQH

j_gene: TRBJ2-1
v_gene: TRBV11-1
len: 16
CDR3aa: ASSLAGSATAPLKEQF

j_gene: TRBJ2-5
v_gene: TRBV14
len: 14
CDR3aa: ASSHFESGGRETQY

j_gene: TRBJ1-4
v_gene: TRBV5-1
len: 13
CDR3aa: ASSFFEATNEKLF

j_gene: TRBJ2-1
v_gene: TRBV2
len: 14
CDR3aa: ASIRTSGPSYNEQF

j_gene: TRBJ2-1
v_gene: TRBV18
len: 14
CDR3aa: ASSRGGSGVQNEQF

j_gene: TRBJ1-4
v_gene: TRBV6-2/TRBV6-3
len: 11
CDR3aa: ADGTATNEKLF

j_gene: TRBJ2-1
v_gene: TRBV28
len: 14
CDR3aa: ASSIRQQSSYNEQF

j_gene: TRBJ1-6
v_gene: TRBV29-1
len: 11
CDR3aa: SVATGRDSPLH

j_gene: TRBJ2-2
v_gene: TRBV10-3
len: 13
CDR3aa: ASAPSGGHTGELF

j_gene: TRBJ1-6
v_gene: TRBV7-2
len: 10
CDR3aa: ASSAPGSPLH

j_gene: TRBJ2-5
v_gene: TRBV12-3/TRBV12-4
len: 13
CDR3aa: ASSLGGSYQETQY

j_gene: TRBJ2-3
v_gene: TRBV12-3/TRBV12-4
len: 10
CDR3aa: ASSAEGLTQY

j_gene: TRBJ1-1
v_gene: TRBV10-3
len: 10
CDR3aa: AISEGGTEAF

j_gene: TRBJ1-3
v_gene: TRBV6-5
len: 14
CDR3aa: ASSYSRDLVWNTIY

j_gene: TRBJ2-3
v_gene: TRBV24-1
len: 18
CDR3aa: ATSDFGDGGGPGFADTQY

j_gene: TRBJ2-7
v_gene: TRBV7-2
len: 12
CDR3aa: ASSNDFHSNEQY

j_gene: TRBJ2-3
v_gene: TRBV9
len: 12
CDR3aa: ASSGSRGTDTQY

j_gene: TRBJ2-3
v_gene: TRBV25-1
len: 13
CDR3aa: ASSDSRKNTDTQY

j_gene: TRBJ2-2
v_gene: TRBV29-1
len: 13
CDR3aa: IAKRRGPMGGELF

j_gene: TRBJ1-1
v_gene: TRBV10-3
len: 11
CDR3aa: AIGTGQNTEAF

j_gene: TRBJ2-3
v_gene: TRBV29-1
len: 12
CDR3aa: SAMGSGTGDTQY

j_gene: TRBJ2-2
v_gene: TRBV5-6
len: 15
CDR3aa: ASSLVEWAGHTGELF

j_gene: TRBJ2-5
v_gene: TRBV4-2
len: 14
CDR3aa: ASSQGLAGASETQY

j_gene: TRBJ2-1
v_gene: TRBV11-2
len: 15
CDR3aa: ASSSRGLSPVLDEQF

j_gene: TRBJ2-4
v_gene: TRBV7-9
len: 14
CDR3aa: ASSAGQGASKNIQY

j_gene: TRBJ1-5
v_gene: TRBV4-1
len: 12
CDR3aa: ASSQVGANQPQH

j_gene: TRBJ2-1
v_gene: TRBV7-2
len: 12
CDR3aa: ASSFVGSYNEQF